This T cell receptor (beta chain) emerged from a study of tumor-infiltrating lymphocytes in localized non-small cell lung cancer. Overall study findings and caveats: Different pieces of the same tissue went to different assays, confounding technical variation with intratumor heterogeneity. Available tissue quantity limited TCR sequencing to a patient subset. Tumor T-cell fraction from TCR sequencing was not associated with recurrence-free survival (p = 0.61).

The CDR3 is made up of 14 amino acids. Trimming removed 4 bases from V and 3 bases from J; junction bases left unmatched: 6. The germline gives CDR1 SGHRS, CDR2 YFSETQ. TCRdb keeps only in-frame clones here, not all; method: immunoSEQ multiplex PCR. This sample has some 8,100 clones, with roughly 82% found just once. This clone was observed a few times. Its antigen remains unknown. The sequenced sample was lung tumor tissue. This receptor was identified in a human donor with non-small cell lung cancer. The chain is built from TRBV5-1 and TRBJ1-1; 7 bases line up with TRBD1. The CDR3 nucleotides read TGCGCCAGCAGCACACAGGGGTCGGACACTGAAGCTTTCTTT. It codes for CASSTQGSDTEAFF.